The source of this T cell receptor beta chain is a study of blood T cell repertoires in COVID-19. About the research overall: Samples taken during acute and convalescent COVID-19 were collected in the United States, Italy and Spain.

V lost 0 bases, J lost 4 bases, and 7 bases stayed unmatched. From germline, CDR1 is SGHRS and CDR2 YFSETQ. This CDR3 comprises 17 residues. The sample holds a few counts of this clone. Some clones are missing from TCRdb's copy, which holds only in-frame ones; the method was immunoSEQ multiplex PCR. The sample contains a few hundred thousand clones, about nine tenths of which appear only once. This sequence was found in a woman between 25 and 40 years old who had recovered from COVID-19. The chain couples TRBV5-1 to TRBJ2-1; 10 positions match TRBD1. Material: PBMCs or T cells enriched from blood (not recorded which). CDR3 in amino acids: CASSLVGQGSLYNEQFF. CDR3 in DNA: TGCGCCAGCAGCTTGGTGGGACAGGGGTCCTTATACAATGAGCAGTTCTTC.